Below, 24 T cell receptor beta chains from the same sample are listed, as sequenced in a study of shared clonotypes between healthy human individuals. Method: immunoSEQ multiplex PCR; TCRdb's copy keeps in-frame clones and lacks some. The sample carries 530,000 or so clones, over 60% recorded once. Sequenced: PBMCs. These receptors all stem from a woman in her 40s in good health. Some clones in this sample may be carry-over from other donors' samples.

This clone was picked up many times. V and J are TRBV30 and TRBJ2-1, with 10 bases matching TRBD2. Germline-derived CDR1 and CDR2 are GTSNPN and SVGIG (reference sequence). V lost 1 base and J lost 6; bases outside the gene matches: 6. The CDR3 consists of 15 residues. CDR3 nucleotides: TGTGCCTGGAGTGATAGCGGGAGGAGTCCCAATGAGCAGTTCTTC. It is translated as CAWSDSGRSPNEQFF.

The rearrangement links TRBV19 to TRBJ1-1, with D possibly TRBD1 on 6 matching bases. The CDR3 contains 16 residues. CDR1 and CDR2 from the germline V gene are LNHDA and SQIVND (reference sequence). V was clipped by 9 bases and J by 0 bases, with 20 bases between them. The CDR3 coding sequence is TGTGCCAGCGCCCCCCGAGCAGGGGCGGTGAACACTGAAGCTTTCTTT. Amino acids: CASAPRAGAVNTEAFF.

The rearrangement uses TRBV7-2 and TRBJ2-7, with a tentative D call TRBD2 (12 bases). The V end was cut by 5 bases, the J end by 3 bases, with 23 bases between. In germline, CDR1 is SGHTA, CDR2 FQGNSA. The CDR3 sequence is 17 residues long. The CDR3 nucleotides read TGTGCCAGCAGCGTCGGGACAGGGGGACTAGCGGGCTACGAGCAGTACTTC. This codes for CASSVGTGGLAGYEQYF.

This sequence joins TRBV11-2 and TRBJ2-3; D is possibly TRBD1 (6 bases). This CDR3 is 17 amino acids long. The ends were cut back, 4 bases at V and 7 bases at J, with 24 bases in the middle. Germline V gene data show CDR1 as SGHAT and CDR2 as FQNNGV. The CDR3 is CASSSFRQAQSHHTQYF. As DNA, the CDR3 is TGTGCCAGCAGCTCCTTCCGACAGGCCCAGTCCCACCATACGCAGTATTTT.

The genes are TRBV30 and TRBJ2-5; either TRBD1 or TRBD2 may supply D (5 bases each). V was cut by 5 bases and J by 4 bases, with 17 bases left in between. CDR1 is GTSNPN and CDR2 is SVGIG in the germline V gene (reference sequence). The CDR3 has 14 residues. The CDR3 region is CAWGQGVWAETQYF. CDR3 bases: TGTGCCTGGGGGCAGGGAGTTTGGGCAGAGACCCAGTACTTC.

The chain is built from TRBV5-6 and TRBJ2-3, with 9 positions matching TRBD2. CDR3 length: 15 amino acids. V gave up 0 bases and J gave up 3 bases; unmatched junction bases: 2. Germline-derived CDR1 and CDR2 are SGHDT and YYEEEE. In nucleotides, the CDR3 is TGTGCCAGCAGCTTGGAAGGACTAGCGACAGATACGCAGTATTTT. This gives the protein CASSLEGLATDTQYF.

The V and J genes are TRBV6-1 and TRBJ2-3, with D perhaps matching TRBD1 or TRBD2 (5 bases each). Trimming left V 7 bases short and J 0 bases short, with 14 bases between. Germline CDR1 and CDR2: MNHNS and SASEGT. This CDR3 contains 15 residues. The CDR3 DNA follows: TGTGCCAGCACCGAAAGGTGGGGGAGCACAGATACGCAGTATTTT. This encodes CASTERWGSTDTQYF.

The J gene is TRBJ2-7, the V gene TRBV5-1, with D possibly being TRBD2 (6 bases). CDR1 is SGHRS and CDR2 is YFSETQ in the germline V gene. This CDR3 contains 14 residues. Trimming took off 2 bases at V and 6 bases at J, with 15 bases between the two ends. DNA of the CDR3: TGCGCCAGCAGCTTCGTGGGGGGAAGGGGCGAGCAGTACTTC. Protein sequence: CASSFVGGRGEQYF.

This clone was seen ten or more times. The chain combines TRBV5-5 with TRBJ2-5; D is possibly TRBD2 (5 bases). The J call may be incorrect, as the DNA end agrees better with TRBJ2-7. This CDR3 has 15 amino acids. Looked up from germline, CDR1 is SGHKS and CDR2 is YYEKEE (reference sequence). The CDR3: CASSLALQLGYEQYF. CDR3 coding DNA: TGTGCCAGCAGCTTGGCCCTTCAACTAGGCTACGAGCAGTACTTC.

The chain employs TRBV27 and TRBJ2-5; 7 nucleotides line up with TRBD2. Per germline, CDR1 MNHEY and CDR2 SMNVEV (reference sequence). V gave up 1 base and J gave up 2 bases; unmatched junction bases: 1. The length of the CDR3 is 14 residues. This CDR3 is CASSLWGGQETQYF. In DNA, the CDR3 is TGTGCCAGCAGTTTATGGGGGGGGCAAGAGACCCAGTACTTC.

This chain joins TRBV7-2 and TRBJ2-7, with TRBD1 matching over 8 bases. Germline CDR1 is SGHTA and CDR2 is FQGNSA. The CDR3 runs 15 residues. The V and J ends lost 1 base and 4 bases, in that order; junction bases with no gene match: 6. The CDR3 here is CASSLEGQAFYEQYF. CDR3 in DNA: TGTGCCAGCAGCTTAGAGGGACAGGCGTTTTACGAGCAGTACTTC.

This sequence joins TRBV6-5 and TRBJ1-4, with D maybe TRBD1 (5 bases). Germline V gene lookup returns CDR1 MNHEY and CDR2 SVGAGI. The CDR3 has 15 residues. V was cut by 5 bases and J by 10 bases, with 20 bases left in between. Written as DNA, the CDR3 is TGTGCCAGCAGTCGGGGCAGCGCTGTTTTTGGAAAACTGTTTTTT. It codes for CASSRGSAVFGKLFF.

The chain couples TRBV5-1 to TRBJ2-3; 7 positions match TRBD2. Germline V lookup: CDR1 SGHRS, CDR2 YFSETQ. V lost 7 bases, J lost 2 bases, and 7 bases stayed unmatched. The CDR3 loop spans 14 amino acids. The chain's CDR3 is CASGTTSNTDTQYF. CDR3 coding DNA: TGCGCCAGCGGAACGACTAGCAACACAGATACGCAGTATTTT.

This clone was counted a single time. DNA for the CDR3: TGTGCCAGCAGTTTGGGGGGCCGCACCGGGGAGCTGTTTTTT. It encodes CASSLGGRTGELFF. The chain links TRBV27 to TRBJ2-2; D may be TRBD1 or TRBD2 (6 bases each). CDR3 size: 14 residues. The ends were cut back, 3 bases at V and 4 bases at J, with 9 bases in the middle. Germline V gives CDR1 MNHEY, CDR2 SMNVEV (reference sequence).

This chain uses TRBV2 with TRBJ2-3; 14 nucleotides agree with TRBD2. V shed 8 bases and J 5 bases; nucleotides not matched to a gene: 3. The CDR3 consists of 14 residues. Germline V gene data show CDR1 as SNHLY and CDR2 as FYNNEI. The CDR3 DNA follows: TGTGCCAGCCTTGGGACTAGCGGGAGAGATACGCAGTATTTT. Translated, it gives CASLGTSGRDTQYF.

In its sample, this clone was seen a few times. This chain connects TRBV7-6 to TRBJ2-3, with D tentatively TRBD1 (5 bases). The CDR3 has 16 amino acids. From germline, CDR1 is SGHVS and CDR2 FNYEAQ. Trimming left V 4 bases short and J 0 bases short, with 14 bases between. The CDR3 coding sequence is TGTGCCAGCAGCTCCCTGGGGCAGACTAGCACAGATACGCAGTATTTT. Residues: CASSSLGQTSTDTQYF.

The chain links TRBV5-4 to TRBJ1-3; D not certain. This CDR3 contains 15 residues. Per germline, CDR1 SGHNT and CDR2 YYREEE (reference sequence). Trimming took 4 bases from V and 0 from J, leaving 11 bases between them. CDR3 region: CASSPEISSGNTIYF. CDR3 in DNA: TGTGCCAGCAGCCCGGAGATCAGCTCTGGAAACACCATATATTTT.

This clone has a handful of counts. The chain couples TRBV7-3 to TRBJ2-3, with TRBD1 identical over 12 bases. The germline CDR1 and CDR2 sequences are SGHTA and FQGTGA. The ends lost 4 bases at V and 1 base at J; junction bases unmatched: 3. The CDR3 extends over 16 amino acids. CDR3 loop: CASSSGTGGGTDTQYF. CDR3 nucleotides: TGTGCCAGCAGCTCCGGGACAGGGGGCGGCACAGATACGCAGTATTTT. Full variable domain (rest looked up from reference TRBV7-3 and TRBJ2-3): GAGVSQTPSNKVTEKGKYVELRCDPISGHTALYWYRQSLGQGPEFLIYFQGTGAADDSGLPNDRFFAVRPEGSVSTLKIQRTERGDSAVYLCASSSGTGGGTDTQYFGPGTRLTVL.

This sequence joins TRBV4-2 and TRBJ1-5, with 9 bases fitting TRBD1. V was pared by 3 bases and J by 4 bases, with 4 bases of the junction left unmatched. Germline values: CDR1 LGHNA, CDR2 YNFKEQ. The CDR3 totals 15 residues. The CDR3 region has the DNA TGTGCCAGCAGCCAGGACGGACAGGGGAATCAGCCCCAGCATTTT. The encoded protein is CASSQDGQGNQPQHF.

The chain is built from TRBV27 and TRBJ2-1; 9 positions match TRBD2. The germline CDR1 and CDR2 sequences are MNHEY and SMNVEV (reference sequence). Unmatched junction bases numbered 3, after V lost 5 bases and J lost 4 bases. This CDR3 spans 14 amino acids. CDR3 loop: CASSTTSGYNEQFF. In DNA form, the CDR3 reads TGTGCCAGCAGTACGACTAGCGGTTACAATGAGCAGTTCTTC.

The V call is TRBV10-2, the J call TRBJ2-7; TRBD1 might be the D (6 bases). Per germline, CDR1 WSHSY and CDR2 SAAADI. The CDR3 length is 13 residues. Trimming pared 6 bases from V and 5 bases from J, leaving 14 bases between. CDR3 sequence reads: CASRDRSFHEQYF. CDR3 coding DNA: TGCGCCAGCAGAGACAGGTCCTTCCACGAGCAGTACTTC.

The V call is TRBV7-9, the J call TRBJ1-4, with 9 nucleotides matching TRBD1. J gave up 8 bases and V 10 bases, and 8 bases lay outside the gene matches. This CDR3 spans 13 amino acids. Germline V gene lookup returns CDR1 SEHNR and CDR2 FQNEAQ (reference sequence). The CDR3 loop reads CAISDRGREKLFF. The CDR3 bases are TGTGCCATTTCGGACAGGGGCCGCGAAAAACTGTTTTTT. The entire variable domain, with the rest obtained from reference TRBV7-9 and TRBJ1-4, is as follows: DTGVSQNPRHKITKRGQNVTFRCDPISEHNRLYWYRQTLGQGPEFLTYFQNEAQLEKSRLLSDRFSAERPKGSFSTLEIQRTEQGDSAMYLCAISDRGREKLFFGSGTQLSVL.

This clone was counted between two and nine times. The rearrangement uses TRBV7-8 and TRBJ2-7, with 16 bases aligning to TRBD2. The V and J ends lost 0 bases and 9 bases, in that order; junction bases with no gene match: 8. This CDR3 has 17 amino acids. The V gene's germline CDR1 is SGHVS and CDR2 FQNEAQ. In DNA form, the CDR3 reads TGTGCCAGCAGCTTAGCTTGGGGACTAGCGGGAGGGCCTTCGCAGTACTTC. It specifies CASSLAWGLAGGPSQYF.

V and J are TRBV27 and TRBJ2-3, with 7 bases lining up with TRBD1. CDR3 length equals 14 residues. Trimming took 6 bases from V and 1 from J; bases not matched to a gene: 4. Germline V gives CDR1 MNHEY, CDR2 SMNVEV (reference sequence). The CDR3 bases are TGTGCCAGCAGCCGGGACAGCCGCACAGATACGCAGTATTTT. Translation: CASSRDSRTDTQYF.